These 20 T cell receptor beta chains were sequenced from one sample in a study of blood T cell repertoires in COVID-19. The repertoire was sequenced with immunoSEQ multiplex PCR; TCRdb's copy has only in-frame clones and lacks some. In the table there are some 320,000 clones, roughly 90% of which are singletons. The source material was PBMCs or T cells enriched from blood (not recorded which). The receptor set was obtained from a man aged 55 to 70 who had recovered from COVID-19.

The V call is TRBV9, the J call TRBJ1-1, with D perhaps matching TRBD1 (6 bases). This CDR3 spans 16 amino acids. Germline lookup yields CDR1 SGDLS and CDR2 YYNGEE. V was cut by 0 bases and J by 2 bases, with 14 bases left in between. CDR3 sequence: CASSVGAGEPNTEAFF. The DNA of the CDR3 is TGTGCCAGCAGCGTAGGGGCAGGGGAACCAAACACTGAAGCTTTCTTT.

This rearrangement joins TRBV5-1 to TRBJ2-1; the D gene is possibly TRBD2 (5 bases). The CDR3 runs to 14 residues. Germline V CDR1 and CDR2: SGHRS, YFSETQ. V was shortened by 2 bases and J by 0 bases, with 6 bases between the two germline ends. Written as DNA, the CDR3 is TGCGCCAGCAGCTTTCTAGCCTCCTACAATGAGCAGTTCTTC. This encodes CASSFLASYNEQFF.

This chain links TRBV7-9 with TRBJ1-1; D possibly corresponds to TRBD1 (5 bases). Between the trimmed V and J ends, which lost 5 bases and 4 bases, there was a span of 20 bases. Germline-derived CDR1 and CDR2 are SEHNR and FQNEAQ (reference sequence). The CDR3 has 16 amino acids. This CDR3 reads CASSPDGQLVGTEAFF. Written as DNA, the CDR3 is TGTGCCAGCAGCCCTGACGGACAACTCGTGGGCACTGAAGCTTTCTTT.

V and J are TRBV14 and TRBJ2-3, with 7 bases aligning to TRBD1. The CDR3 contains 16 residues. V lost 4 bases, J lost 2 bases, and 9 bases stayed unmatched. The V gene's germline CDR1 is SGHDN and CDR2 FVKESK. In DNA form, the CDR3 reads TGTGCCAGCAGCCCCAACAGGGGTGGTGTCACAGATACGCAGTATTTT. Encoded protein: CASSPNRGGVTDTQYF.

CDR3 in amino acids: CSLGVHQETQYF. The CDR3 DNA sequence: TGCAGCCTCGGGGTCCACCAAGAGACCCAGTACTTC. The chain uses TRBV29-1 and TRBJ2-5, with D possibly TRBD2 on 5 matching bases. The CDR3 sequence is 12 residues long. Germline assignment: CDR1 SQVTM and CDR2 ANQGSEA. V lost 8 bases and J 0 bases, leaving 10 bases between the germline ends.

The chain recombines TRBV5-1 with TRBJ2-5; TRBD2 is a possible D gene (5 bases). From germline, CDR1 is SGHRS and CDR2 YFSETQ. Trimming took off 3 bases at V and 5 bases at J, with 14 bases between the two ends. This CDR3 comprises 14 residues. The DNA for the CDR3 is TGCGCCAGCAGCTCCGGACTCCAGAGGGAGACCCAGTACTTC. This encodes CASSSGLQRETQYF.

In DNA form, the CDR3 reads TGCAGCGTTGAAGTTGGGGGACAGGTTCTCTCCGATGGCTACACCTTC. Amino acid sequence: CSVEVGGQVLSDGYTF. The chain is built from TRBV29-1 and TRBJ1-2, with 8 nucleotides matching TRBD1. J was trimmed by 6 bases and V by 1 base; bases with no gene match: 13. Looked up from germline, CDR1 is SQVTM and CDR2 is ANQGSEA. The CDR3 has 16 residues.

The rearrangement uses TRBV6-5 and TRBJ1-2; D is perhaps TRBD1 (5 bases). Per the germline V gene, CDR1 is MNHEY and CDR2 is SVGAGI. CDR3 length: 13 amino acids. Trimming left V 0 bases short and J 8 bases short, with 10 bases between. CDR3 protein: CASSYSGGTGYTF. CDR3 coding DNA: TGTGCCAGCAGTTACTCGGGAGGGACGGGCTACACCTTC.

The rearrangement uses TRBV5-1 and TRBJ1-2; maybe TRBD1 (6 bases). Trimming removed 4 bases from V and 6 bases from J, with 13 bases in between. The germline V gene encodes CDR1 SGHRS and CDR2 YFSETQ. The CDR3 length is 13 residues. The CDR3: CASSLQAGDGYTF. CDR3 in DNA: TGCGCCAGCAGCCTTCAAGCAGGGGATGGCTACACCTTC.

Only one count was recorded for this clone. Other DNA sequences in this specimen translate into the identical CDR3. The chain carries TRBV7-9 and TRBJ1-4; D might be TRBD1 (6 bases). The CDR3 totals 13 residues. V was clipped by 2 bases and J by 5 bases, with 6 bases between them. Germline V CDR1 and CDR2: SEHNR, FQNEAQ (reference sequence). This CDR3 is CASSLQGNEKLFF. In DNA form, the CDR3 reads TGTGCCAGCAGCTTACAGGGGAATGAAAAACTGTTTTTT.

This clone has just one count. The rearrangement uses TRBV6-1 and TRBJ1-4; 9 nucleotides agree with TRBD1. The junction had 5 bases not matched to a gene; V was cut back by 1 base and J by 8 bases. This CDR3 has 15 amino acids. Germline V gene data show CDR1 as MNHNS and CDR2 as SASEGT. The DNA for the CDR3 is TGTGCCAGCAGTGAAGTGGGACAGGGAGACGAAAAACTGTTTTTT. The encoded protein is CASSEVGQGDEKLFF.

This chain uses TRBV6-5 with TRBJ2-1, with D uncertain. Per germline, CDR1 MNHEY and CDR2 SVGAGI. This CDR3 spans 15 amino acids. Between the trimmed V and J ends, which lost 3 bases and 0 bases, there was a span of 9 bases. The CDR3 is CASSYDSSSYNEQFF. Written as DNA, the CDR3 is TGTGCCAGCAGTTATGATAGCAGCTCCTACAATGAGCAGTTCTTC.

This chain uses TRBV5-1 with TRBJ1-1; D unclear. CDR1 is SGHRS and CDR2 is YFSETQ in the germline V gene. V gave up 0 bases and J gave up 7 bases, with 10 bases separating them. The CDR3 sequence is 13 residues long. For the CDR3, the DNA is TGCGCCAGCAGCTTGGGGGGAGGAGGTGAAGCTTTCTTT. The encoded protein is CASSLGGGGEAFF.

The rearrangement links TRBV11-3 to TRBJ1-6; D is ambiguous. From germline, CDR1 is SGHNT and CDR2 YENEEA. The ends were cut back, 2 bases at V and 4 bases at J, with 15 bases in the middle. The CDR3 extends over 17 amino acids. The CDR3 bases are TGTGCCAGCAGCTTAACCCGAGGGTCAGTGTATAATTCACCCCTCCACTTT. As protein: CASSLTRGSVYNSPLHF.

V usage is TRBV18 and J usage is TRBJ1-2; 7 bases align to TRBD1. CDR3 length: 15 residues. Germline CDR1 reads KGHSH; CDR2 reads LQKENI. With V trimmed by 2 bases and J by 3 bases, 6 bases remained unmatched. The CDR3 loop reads CASSPFGTGDYGYTF. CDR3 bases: TGTGCCAGCTCACCATTCGGAACAGGGGACTATGGCTACACCTTC.

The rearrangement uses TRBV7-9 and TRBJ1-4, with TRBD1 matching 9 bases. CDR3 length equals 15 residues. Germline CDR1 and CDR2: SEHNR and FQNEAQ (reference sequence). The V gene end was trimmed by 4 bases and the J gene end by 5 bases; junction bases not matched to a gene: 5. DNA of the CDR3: TGTGCCAGCAGCTCCCTCGGGACAGGGAATGAAAAACTGTTTTTT. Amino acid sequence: CASSSLGTGNEKLFF.

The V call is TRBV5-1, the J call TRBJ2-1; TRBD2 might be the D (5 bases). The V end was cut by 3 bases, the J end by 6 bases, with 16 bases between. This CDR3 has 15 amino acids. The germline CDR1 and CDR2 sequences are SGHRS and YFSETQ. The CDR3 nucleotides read TGCGCCAGCAGCTCCGGTCTCAGCGGCGGCAATGAGCAGTTCTTC. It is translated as CASSSGLSGGNEQFF.

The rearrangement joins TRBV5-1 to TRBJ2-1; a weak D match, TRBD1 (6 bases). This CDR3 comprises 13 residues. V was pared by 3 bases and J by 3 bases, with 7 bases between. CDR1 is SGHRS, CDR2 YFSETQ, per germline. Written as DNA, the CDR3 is TGCGCCAGCAGCTCACAGGGCTACAATGAGCAGTTCTTC. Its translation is CASSSQGYNEQFF.

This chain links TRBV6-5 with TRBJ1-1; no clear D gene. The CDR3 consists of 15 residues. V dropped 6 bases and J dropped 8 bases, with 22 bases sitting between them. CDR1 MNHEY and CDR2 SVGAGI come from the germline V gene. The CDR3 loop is CASRGRGREPLEAFF. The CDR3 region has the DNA TGTGCCAGCAGAGGCCGCGGCCGGGAGCCTCTGGAAGCTTTCTTT.

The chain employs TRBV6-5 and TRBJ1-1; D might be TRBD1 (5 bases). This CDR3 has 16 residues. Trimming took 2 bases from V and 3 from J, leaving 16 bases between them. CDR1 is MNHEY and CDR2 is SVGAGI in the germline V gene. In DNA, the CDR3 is TGTGCCAGCAGTTACGTGGCAGGGCATTCCTACACTGAAGCTTTCTTT. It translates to CASSYVAGHSYTEAFF.